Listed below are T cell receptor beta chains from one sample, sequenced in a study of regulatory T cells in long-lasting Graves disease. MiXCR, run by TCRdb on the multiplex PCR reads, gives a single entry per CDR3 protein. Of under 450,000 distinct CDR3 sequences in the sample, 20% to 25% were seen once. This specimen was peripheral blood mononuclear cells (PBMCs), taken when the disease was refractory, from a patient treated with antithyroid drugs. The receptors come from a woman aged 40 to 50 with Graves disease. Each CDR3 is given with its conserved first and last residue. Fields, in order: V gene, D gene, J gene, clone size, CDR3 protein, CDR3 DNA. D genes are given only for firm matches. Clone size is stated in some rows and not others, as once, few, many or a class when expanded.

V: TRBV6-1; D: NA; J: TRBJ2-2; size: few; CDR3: CASSAFTANTGELFF; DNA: TGTGCCAGCAGTGCGTTTACAGCGAACACCGGGGAGCTGTTTTTT
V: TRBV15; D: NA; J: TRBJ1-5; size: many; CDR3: CATSRTGDLGQPQHF; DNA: TGTGCCACCAGCCGCACGGGAGACCTCGGTCAGCCCCAGCATTTT
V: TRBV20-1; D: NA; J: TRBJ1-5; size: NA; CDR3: CSAREEGRSNQPQHF; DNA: TGCAGTGCTAGAGAAGAGGGTAGGAGCAATCAGCCCCAGCATTTT
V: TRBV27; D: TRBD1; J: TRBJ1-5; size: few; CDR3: CASSLRQGNQPQHF; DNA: TGTGCCAGCAGTTTAAGACAGGGTAATCAGCCCCAGCATTTT
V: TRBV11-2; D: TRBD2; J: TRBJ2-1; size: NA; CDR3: CASSRIAGDDNEQFF; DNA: TGTGCCAGCAGCCGCATAGCGGGAGACGACAATGAGCAGTTCTTC
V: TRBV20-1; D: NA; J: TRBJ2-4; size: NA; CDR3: CSARALAVLAKNIQYF; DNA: TGCAGTGCTAGAGCCTTAGCGGTCCTAGCCAAAAACATTCAGTACTTC
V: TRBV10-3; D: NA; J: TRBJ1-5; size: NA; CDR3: CAISEEDFSNQPQHF; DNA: TGTGCCATCAGTGAGGAGGATTTTAGCAATCAGCCCCAGCATTTT
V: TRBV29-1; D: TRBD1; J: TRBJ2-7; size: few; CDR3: CSVKGAPYEQYF; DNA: TGCAGCGTTAAGGGGGCTCCCTACGAGCAGTACTTC
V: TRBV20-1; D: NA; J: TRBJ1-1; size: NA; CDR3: CSAMYHTEAFF; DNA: TGCAGTGCCATGTACCACACTGAAGCTTTCTTT
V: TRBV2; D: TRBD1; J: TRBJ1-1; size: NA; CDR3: CASRQGASEAFF; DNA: TGTGCCAGCAGACAGGGGGCTTCTGAAGCTTTCTTT
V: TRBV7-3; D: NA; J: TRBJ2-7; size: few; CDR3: CASSLDFAGNNEQYF; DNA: TGTGCCAGCAGCTTAGACTTCGCGGGGAACAACGAGCAGTACTTC
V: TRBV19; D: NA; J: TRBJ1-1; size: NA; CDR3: CASTLTVLNTEAFF; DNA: TGTGCCAGTACCTTGACAGTTTTGAACACTGAAGCTTTCTTT
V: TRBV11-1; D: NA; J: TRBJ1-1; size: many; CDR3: CASSLDPLGNTEAFF; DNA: TGTGCCAGCAGCTTAGACCCCCTGGGGAACACTGAAGCTTTCTTT
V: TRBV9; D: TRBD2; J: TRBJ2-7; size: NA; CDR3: CASSPRSGGEQYF; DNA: TGTGCCAGCAGCCCCCGATCCGGGGGGGAGCAGTACTTC
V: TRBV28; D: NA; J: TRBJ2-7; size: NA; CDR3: CASSPPGPPLLEQYF; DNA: TGTGCCAGCAGTCCACCGGGGCCCCCCCTCCTCGAGCAGTACTTC
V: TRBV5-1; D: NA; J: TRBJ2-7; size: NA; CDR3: CASSLGGGTYYEQYF; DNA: TGCGCCAGCAGCTTGGGAGGCGGAACCTACTACGAGCAGTACTTC
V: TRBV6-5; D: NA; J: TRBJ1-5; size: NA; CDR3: CASSSRLNQSQHF; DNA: TGTGCCAGCAGTTCACGGCTCAATCAGTCCCAGCATTTT
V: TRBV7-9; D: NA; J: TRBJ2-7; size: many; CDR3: CASSLPGLAPYEQYF; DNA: TGTGCCAGCAGCTTGCCGGGACTGGCGCCCTACGAGCAGTACTTC
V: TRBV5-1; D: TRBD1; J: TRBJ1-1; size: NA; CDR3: CASSPQTGSGGAFF; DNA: TGCGCCAGCAGTCCCCAGACAGGGAGTGGGGGAGCTTTCTTT
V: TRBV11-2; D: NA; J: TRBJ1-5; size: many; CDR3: CASSLDRRGPQHF; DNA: TGTGCCAGCAGCTTAGATCGGAGGGGGCCCCAGCATTTT
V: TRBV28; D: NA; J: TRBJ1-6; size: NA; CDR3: CATSRGSGVSDHSPLHF; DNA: TGTGCCACCAGTCGGGGATCAGGGGTCTCAGATCATTCACCCCTCCACTTT
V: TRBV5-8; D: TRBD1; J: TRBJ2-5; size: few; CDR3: CASSLVPGQGLSETQYF; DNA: TGTGCCAGCAGCTTGGTTCCTGGACAGGGTTTATCGGAGACCCAGTACTTC
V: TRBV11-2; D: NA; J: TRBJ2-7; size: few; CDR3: CASSLGIEGVTYEQYF; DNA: TGTGCCAGCAGCTTAGGGATTGAGGGAGTCACGTACGAGCAGTACTTC
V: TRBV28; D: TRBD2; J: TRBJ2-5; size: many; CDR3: CASSPLAGIEETQYF; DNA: TGTGCCAGCAGTCCTTTAGCGGGGATAGAGGAGACCCAGTACTTC
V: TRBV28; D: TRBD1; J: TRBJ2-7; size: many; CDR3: CASRPGTGHYEQYF; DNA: TGTGCCAGCAGGCCCGGGACAGGGCACTACGAGCAGTACTTC
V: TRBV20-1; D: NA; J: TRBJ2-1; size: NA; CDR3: CSAHNSVYNEQFF; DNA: TGCAGTGCTCATAATAGCGTATACAATGAGCAGTTCTTC
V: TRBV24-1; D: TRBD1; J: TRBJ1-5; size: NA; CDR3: CATSDGQGPNQPQHF; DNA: TGTGCCACCAGTGATGGACAGGGACCAAATCAGCCCCAGCATTTT
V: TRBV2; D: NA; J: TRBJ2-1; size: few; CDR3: CASSVVGEQFF; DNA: TGTGCCAGCAGTGTGGTTGGTGAGCAGTTCTTC
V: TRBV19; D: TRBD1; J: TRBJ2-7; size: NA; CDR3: CASSRGPGQGPWGQYF; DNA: TGTGCCAGTAGTCGGGGTCCTGGACAGGGTCCTTGGGGGCAGTACTTC
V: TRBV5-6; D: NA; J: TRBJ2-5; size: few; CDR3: CASSLGPAVYQETQYF; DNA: TGTGCCAGCAGCTTGGGGCCAGCGGTGTACCAAGAGACCCAGTACTTC
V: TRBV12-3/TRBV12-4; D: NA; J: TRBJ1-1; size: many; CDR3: CASSLVNEAFF; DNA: TGTGCCAGCAGTTTAGTGAATGAAGCTTTCTTT
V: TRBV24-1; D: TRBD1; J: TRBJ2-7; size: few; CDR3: CATSPGAQGYAEQYF; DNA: TGTGCCACCAGCCCTGGGGCACAGGGGTACGCCGAGCAGTACTTC
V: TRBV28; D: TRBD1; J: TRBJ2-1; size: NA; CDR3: CASRGQLNEQFF; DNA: TGTGCCAGCCGGGGACAGCTCAATGAGCAGTTCTTC
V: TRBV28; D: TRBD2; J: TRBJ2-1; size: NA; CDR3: CASSWGLAGSYNEQFF; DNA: TGTGCCAGCAGCTGGGGACTAGCGGGCTCCTACAATGAGCAGTTCTTC
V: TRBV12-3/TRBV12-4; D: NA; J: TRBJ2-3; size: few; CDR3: CASSFASSTDTQYF; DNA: TGTGCCAGCAGTTTCGCGAGTAGCACAGATACGCAGTATTTT
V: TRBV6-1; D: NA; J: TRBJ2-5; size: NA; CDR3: CASSGDPLQGRKTQYF; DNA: TGTGCCAGCAGTGGAGACCCGTTACAGGGTCGTAAGACCCAGTACTTC
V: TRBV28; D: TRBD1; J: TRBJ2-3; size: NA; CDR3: CASRQGAEDTQYF; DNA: TGTGCCAGCAGACAGGGGGCAGAAGATACGCAGTATTTT
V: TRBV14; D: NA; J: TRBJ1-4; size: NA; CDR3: CASSQDWGPINEKLFF; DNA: TGTGCCAGCAGCCAAGATTGGGGGCCGATTAATGAAAAACTGTTTTTT
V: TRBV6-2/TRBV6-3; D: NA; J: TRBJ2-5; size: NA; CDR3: CASSRLDHRRETQYF; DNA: TGTGCCAGCAGCAGACTAGATCATCGTAGGGAGACCCAGTACTTC
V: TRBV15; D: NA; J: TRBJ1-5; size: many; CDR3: CATSGQSNQPQHF; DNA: TGTGCCACCAGCGGACAGAGCAATCAGCCCCAGCATTTT
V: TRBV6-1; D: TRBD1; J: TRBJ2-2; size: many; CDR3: CASSAARTGVTGELFF; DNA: TGTGCCAGCAGCGCCGCAAGGACAGGGGTGACCGGGGAGCTGTTTTTT
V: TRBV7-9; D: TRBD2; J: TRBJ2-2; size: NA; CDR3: CASSEKAMIRLAGNTGELFF; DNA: TGTGCCAGCAGCGAAAAAGCTATGATTAGACTAGCGGGAAACACCGGGGAGCTGTTTTTT
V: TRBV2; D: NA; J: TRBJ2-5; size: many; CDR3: CASSELQETQYF; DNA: TGTGCCAGCAGTGAGCTCCAAGAGACCCAGTACTTC
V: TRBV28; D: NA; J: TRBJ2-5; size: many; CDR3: CASIKNGYSKETQYF; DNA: TGTGCCAGCATCAAAAATGGTTACTCCAAAGAGACCCAGTACTTC
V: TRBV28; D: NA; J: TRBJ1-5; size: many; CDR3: CASRSWGLLMRPQHF; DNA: TGTGCCAGCAGGTCCTGGGGGCTACTGATGCGGCCCCAGCATTTT
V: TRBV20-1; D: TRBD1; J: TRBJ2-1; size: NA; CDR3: CSARQGASYNEQFF; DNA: TGCAGTGCGAGACAGGGGGCGTCCTACAATGAGCAGTTCTTC
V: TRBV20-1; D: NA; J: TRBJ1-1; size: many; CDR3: CSAAGNTEAFF; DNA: TGCAGTGCTGCCGGGAACACTGAAGCTTTCTTT
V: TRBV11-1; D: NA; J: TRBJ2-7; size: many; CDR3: CASSYNRAYEQYF; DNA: TGTGCCAGCAGCTACAACAGGGCCTACGAGCAGTACTTC
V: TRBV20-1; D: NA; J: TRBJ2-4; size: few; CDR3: CSASLSGLLAKNIQYF; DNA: TGCAGTGCTAGCCTTAGCGGATTACTAGCCAAAAACATTCAGTACTTC
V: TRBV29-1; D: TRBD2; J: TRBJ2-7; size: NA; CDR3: CSVLTSGSQLTYF; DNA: TGCAGCGTCCTGACTAGCGGGTCACAATTGACTTACTTC